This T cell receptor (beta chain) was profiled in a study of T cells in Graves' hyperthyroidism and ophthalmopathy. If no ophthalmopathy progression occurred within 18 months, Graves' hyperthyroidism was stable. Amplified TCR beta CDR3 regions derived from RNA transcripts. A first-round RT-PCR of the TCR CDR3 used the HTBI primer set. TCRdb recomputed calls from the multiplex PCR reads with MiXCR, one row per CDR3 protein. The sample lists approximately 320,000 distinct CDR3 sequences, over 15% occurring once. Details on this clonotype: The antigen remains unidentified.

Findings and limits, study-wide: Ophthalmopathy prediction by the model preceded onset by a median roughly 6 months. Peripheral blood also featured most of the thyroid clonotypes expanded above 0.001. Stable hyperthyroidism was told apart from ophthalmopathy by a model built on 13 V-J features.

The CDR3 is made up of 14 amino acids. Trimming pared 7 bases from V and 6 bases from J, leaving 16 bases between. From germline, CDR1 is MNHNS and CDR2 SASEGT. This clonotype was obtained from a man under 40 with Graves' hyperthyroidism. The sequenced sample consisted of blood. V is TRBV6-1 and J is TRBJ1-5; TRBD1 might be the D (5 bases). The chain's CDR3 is CASTAGHPGQPQHF. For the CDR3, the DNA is TGTGCCAGCACCGCTGGACACCCCGGTCAGCCCCAGCATTTT.